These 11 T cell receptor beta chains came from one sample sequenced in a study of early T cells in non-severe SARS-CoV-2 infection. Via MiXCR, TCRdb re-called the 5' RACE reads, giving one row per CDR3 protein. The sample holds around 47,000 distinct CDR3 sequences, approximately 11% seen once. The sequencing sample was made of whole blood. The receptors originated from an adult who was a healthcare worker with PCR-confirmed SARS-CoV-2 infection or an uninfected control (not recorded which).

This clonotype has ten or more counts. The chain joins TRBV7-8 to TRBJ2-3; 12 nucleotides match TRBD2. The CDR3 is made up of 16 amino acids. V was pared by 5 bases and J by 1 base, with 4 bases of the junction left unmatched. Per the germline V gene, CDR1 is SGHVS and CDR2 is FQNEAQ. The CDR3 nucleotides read TGTGCCAGCAGCCACTGGACTAGCGGGGGCACAGATACGCAGTATTTT. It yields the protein CASSHWTSGGTDTQYF.

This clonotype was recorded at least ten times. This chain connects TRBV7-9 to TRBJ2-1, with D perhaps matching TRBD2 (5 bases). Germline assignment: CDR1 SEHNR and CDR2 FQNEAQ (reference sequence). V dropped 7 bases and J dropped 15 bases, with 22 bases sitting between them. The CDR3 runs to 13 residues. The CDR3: CASTQPDYISTFF. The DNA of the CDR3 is TGTGCCAGCACCCAACCCGACTATATTAGTACGTTCTTC.

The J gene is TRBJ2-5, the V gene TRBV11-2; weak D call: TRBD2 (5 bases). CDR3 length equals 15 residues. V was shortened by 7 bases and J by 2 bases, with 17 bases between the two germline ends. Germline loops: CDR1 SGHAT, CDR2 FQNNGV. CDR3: CASILLYTSQETQYF. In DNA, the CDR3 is TGTGCCAGCATCCTCCTTTATACTAGTCAAGAGACCCAGTACTTC.

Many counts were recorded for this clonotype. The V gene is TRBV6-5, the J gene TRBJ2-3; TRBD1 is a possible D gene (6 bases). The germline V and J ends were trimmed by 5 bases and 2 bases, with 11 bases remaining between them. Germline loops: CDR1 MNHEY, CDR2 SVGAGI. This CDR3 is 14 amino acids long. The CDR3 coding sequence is TGTGCCAGCAGTCTTGACAGGTCCACAGATACGCAGTATTTT. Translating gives CASSLDRSTDTQYF.

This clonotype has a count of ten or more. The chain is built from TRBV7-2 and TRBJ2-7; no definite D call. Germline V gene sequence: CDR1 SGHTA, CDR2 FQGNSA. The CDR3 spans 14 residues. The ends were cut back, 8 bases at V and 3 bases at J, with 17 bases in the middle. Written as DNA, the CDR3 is TGTGCCAGCCGAGATGCAGGCCCCCACTACGAGCAGTACTTC. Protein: CASRDAGPHYEQYF.

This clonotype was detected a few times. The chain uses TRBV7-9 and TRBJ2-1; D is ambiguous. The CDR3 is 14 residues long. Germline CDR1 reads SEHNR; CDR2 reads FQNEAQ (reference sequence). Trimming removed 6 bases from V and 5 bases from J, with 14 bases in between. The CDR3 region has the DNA TGTGCCAGCAGGGAACACGGTCCCCACAATGAGCAGTTCTTC. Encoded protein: CASREHGPHNEQFF.

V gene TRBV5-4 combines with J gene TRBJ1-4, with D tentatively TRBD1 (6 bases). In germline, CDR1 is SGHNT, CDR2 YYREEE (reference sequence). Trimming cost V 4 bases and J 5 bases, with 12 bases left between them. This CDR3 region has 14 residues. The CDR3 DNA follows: TGTGCCAGCAGCCCCGGGGGCCAAAATGAAAAACTGTTTTTT. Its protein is CASSPGGQNEKLFF. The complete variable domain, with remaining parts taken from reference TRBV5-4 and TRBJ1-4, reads ETGVTQSPTHLIKTRGQQVTLRCSSQSGHNTVSWYQQALGQGPQFIFQYYREEENGRGNFPPRFSGLQFPNYSSELNVNALELDDSALYLCASSPGGQNEKLFFGSGTQLSVL.

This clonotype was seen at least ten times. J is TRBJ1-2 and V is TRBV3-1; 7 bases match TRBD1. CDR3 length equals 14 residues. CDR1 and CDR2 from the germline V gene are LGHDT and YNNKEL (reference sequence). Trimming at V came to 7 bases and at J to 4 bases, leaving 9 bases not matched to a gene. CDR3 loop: CASKKQGTGYGYTF. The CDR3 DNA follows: TGTGCCAGCAAGAAACAGGGGACGGGCTATGGCTACACCTTC.

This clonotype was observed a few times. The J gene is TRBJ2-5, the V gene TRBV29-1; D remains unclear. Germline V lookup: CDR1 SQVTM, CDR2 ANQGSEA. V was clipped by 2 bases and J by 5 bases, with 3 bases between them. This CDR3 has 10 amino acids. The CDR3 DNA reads TGCAGCGTTGAACTGGAGACCCAGTACTTC. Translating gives CSVELETQYF.

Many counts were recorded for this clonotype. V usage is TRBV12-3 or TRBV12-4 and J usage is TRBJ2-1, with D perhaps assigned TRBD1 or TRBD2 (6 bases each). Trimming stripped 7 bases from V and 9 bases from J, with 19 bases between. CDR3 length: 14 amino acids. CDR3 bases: TGTGCCAGCACCTACGTTGGGGGGCGAGGTGAGCAGTTCTTC. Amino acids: CASTYVGGRGEQFF.

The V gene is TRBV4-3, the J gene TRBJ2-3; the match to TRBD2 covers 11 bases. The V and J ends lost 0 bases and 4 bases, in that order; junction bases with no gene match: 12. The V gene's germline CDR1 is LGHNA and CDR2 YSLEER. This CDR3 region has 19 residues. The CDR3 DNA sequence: TGCGCCAGCAGCCAAGATCGGGTTAGCGGGGGGGGCCGGGCAGATACGCAGTATTTT. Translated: CASSQDRVSGGGRADTQYF.